The following is a TCR beta chain sequence with its context. Its specificity is not known. The data belong to a study of blood T cells in healthy people across ages. Overall study findings and caveats: Naive CD4+ cell counts and diversity both ran higher in long-lived than in aged donors. PBMCs that were unsorted prevented a conclusive naive versus antigen-experienced comparison.

PCR was performed a second time for roughly 7 to 12 cycles using a sample-barcoded 5' primer and a J-beta primer mix. TCRdb reprocessed the 5' RACE reads via MiXCR and lists one record per CDR3 protein. The repertoire holds 1.8 million or so distinct CDR3 sequences, with 39% as singletons. The study drew donors from healthy Caucasian individuals in Russia aged roughly 6 to 90. The sample comprised blood. The TCR was taken from a human donor in good health.

CDR3 bases: TGCAGTGCTAGAGATAGGATGACTAGCGGGGGGATCAATGAGCAGTTCTTC. Translation gives CSARDRMTSGGINEQFF. J is TRBJ2-1 and V is TRBV20-1; TRBD2 matches at 13 bases. Trimming removed 0 bases from V and 6 bases from J; junction bases left unmatched: 8. The CDR3 runs to 17 residues. CDR1 DFQATT and CDR2 SNEGSKA come from the germline V gene (reference sequence).